Sequencing of this TCR beta chain was carried out in a study of blood T cells in healthy people across ages. It was with a sample-barcoded 5' primer and a J-beta primer mix that a second PCR of roughly 6 to 12 cycles was run. Via MiXCR, TCRdb re-called the 5' RACE reads, giving one row per CDR3 protein. Among around 800,000 distinct CDR3 sequences listed, roughly 44% were seen once. Germline V gene lookup returns CDR1 MDHEN and CDR2 SYDVKM. The V end was cut by 8 bases, the J end by 2 bases, with 13 bases between. This CDR3 is built from 14 residues. The sample taken for sequencing was blood. The chain links TRBV28 to TRBJ1-5, with D perhaps matching TRBD1 (6 bases). The receptor was derived from a man between 60 and 75 years old in good health. In DNA, the CDR3 is TGTGCCAGCGGAGTACAGGGTGGCAATCAGCCCCAGCATTTT. Its protein product is CASGVQGGNQPQHF.